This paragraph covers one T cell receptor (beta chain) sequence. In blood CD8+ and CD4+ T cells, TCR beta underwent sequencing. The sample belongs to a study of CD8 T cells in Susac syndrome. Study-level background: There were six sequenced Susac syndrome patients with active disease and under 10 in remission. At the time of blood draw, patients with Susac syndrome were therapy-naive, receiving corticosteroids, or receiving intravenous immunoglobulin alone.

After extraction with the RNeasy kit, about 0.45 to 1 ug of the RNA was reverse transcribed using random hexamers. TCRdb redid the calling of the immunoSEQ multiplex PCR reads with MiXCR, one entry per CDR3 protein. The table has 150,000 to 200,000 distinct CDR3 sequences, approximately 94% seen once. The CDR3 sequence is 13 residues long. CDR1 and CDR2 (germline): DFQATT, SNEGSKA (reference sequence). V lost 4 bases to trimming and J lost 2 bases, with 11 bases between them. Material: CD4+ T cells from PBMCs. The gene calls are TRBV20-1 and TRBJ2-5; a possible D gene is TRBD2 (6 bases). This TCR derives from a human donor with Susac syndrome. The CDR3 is CSAIRGSQETQYF. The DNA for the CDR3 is TGCAGTGCTATTCGGGGGAGTCAAGAGACCCAGTACTTC.